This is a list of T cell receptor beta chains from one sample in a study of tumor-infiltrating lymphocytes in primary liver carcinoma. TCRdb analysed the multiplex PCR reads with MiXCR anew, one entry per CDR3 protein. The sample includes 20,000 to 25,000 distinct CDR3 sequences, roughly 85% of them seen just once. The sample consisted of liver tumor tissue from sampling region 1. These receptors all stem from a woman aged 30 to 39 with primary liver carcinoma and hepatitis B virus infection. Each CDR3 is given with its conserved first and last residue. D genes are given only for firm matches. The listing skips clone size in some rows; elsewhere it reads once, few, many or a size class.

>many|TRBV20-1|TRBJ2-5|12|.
TGCAGTGCTAGAGTAGGCGGAGAGACCCAGTACTTC
CSARVGGETQYF
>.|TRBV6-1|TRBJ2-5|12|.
TGTGCCAGCAGTGAAAGAGGGGTGACCCAGTACTTC
CASSERGVTQYF
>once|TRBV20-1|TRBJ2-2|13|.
TGCAGTGCTAGTTTTTCCGGGGTCGGGGAGCTGTTTTTT
CSASFSGVGELFF
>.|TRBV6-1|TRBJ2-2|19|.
TGTGCCAGCAGTGAAACCCTTCCCGGGGGCGCCTCGAATACAGGGGAGCTGTTTTTT
CASSETLPGGASNTGELFF
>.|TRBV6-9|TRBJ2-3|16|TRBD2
TGTCCCAACAGCAGCTCTTGCGGGAGGGCCAGAGATACGCAGTATTTT
CPNSSSCGRARDTQYF
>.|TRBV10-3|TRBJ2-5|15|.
TGTGCTATCAGTGAGTCGGTTACCGGACACGAGACCCAGTACTTC
CAISESVTGHETQYF
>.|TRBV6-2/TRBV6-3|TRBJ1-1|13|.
TGTGCCAACAGCTACCAGGTCCGAACTGGAGCTTTCTTT
CANSYQVRTGAFF
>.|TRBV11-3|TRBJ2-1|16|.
TGCGTCATCAGTTCAACGGGACACGGCTTCTTGGATGAGCAGTTCTTC
CVISSTGHGFLDEQFF
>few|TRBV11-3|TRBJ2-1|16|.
TGTGCCAGCAGTTCAACGGGACACGACTTCTTGAATGAGCAGCTCTTC
CASSSTGHDFLNEQLF
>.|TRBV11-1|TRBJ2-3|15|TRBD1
TGTGCCAGCAGGACCGACAGGGGGCCACGATATACGCAGTATTTT
CASRTDRGPRYTQYF
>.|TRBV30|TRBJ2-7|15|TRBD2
TGCGCCTGGAGGGGACTAGCGGGGAAGTCCTACGAGCAGTGCTTC
CAWRGLAGKSYEQCF
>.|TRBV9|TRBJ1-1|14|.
TGTGCCAGCAGCGTAGCCCACTCGGGCGCTGAAGTTTTCTTT
CASSVAHSGAEVFF
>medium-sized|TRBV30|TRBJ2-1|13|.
TGTGCTAGGGGGACGCCGACCTACAATGAGCAGTTCTTC
CARGTPTYNEQFF
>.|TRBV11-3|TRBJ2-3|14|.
TGTGCTAGCAGCTTTGGGACGCCGATGGCGCCGCAGTGCTTT
CASSFGTPMAPQCF
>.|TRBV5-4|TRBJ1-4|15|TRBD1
TGTGCCAGCGGCTTTAACAGGGGACTTAATGAAAAACTGTTTTTT
CASGFNRGLNEKLFF
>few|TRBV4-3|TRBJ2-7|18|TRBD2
TGCGCCAGCAGCCAAGATGTGACGGGGGGTCTCATTAGCTACGAGCAGTACTTC
CASSQDVTGGLISYEQYF
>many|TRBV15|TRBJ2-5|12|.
TGTGCCACCAGCAAAGATCGGGAGACCCTGTACTTC
CATSKDRETLYF
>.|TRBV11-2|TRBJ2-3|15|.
TGTGCCAGCACCTCCTTACTCTCTGACACAGATGCGCACTATTTT
CASTSLLSDTDAHYF
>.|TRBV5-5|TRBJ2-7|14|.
TGTGACAGCAGCATCGAACAGACTATCTACGAGCAGTATTTC
CDSSIEQTIYEQYF
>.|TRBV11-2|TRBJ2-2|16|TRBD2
TGCGCCAGCAGTTTAGTGGCGCTAGCGGGAATCGGGGAGCTGTTTTTT
CASSLVALAGIGELFF
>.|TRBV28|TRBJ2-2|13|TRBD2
TGTGTCAGCAGTTTGAGCTGGAGCGGGGAGCTGTCTTTT
CVSSLSWSGELSF
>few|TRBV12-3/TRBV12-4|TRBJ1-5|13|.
TGTGCCAGCAGTCTCATAGGGAATCAGTCCCAGCATTTT
CASSLIGNQSQHF
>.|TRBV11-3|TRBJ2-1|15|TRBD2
TGTGCCAGCAGCCGACTAGCGGGGGAGGGATATAAGCAGTGCTTC
CASSRLAGEGYKQCF
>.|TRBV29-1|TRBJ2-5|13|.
TGCAGCGTCATCAGTTGGAGATGGGAGGCCCAGTACTTC
CSVISWRWEAQYF
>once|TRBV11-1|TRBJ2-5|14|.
TGTACTAGCAGCTTAGCAGGGCGCGAAGAGACCCGGTACTTC
CTSSLAGREETRYF
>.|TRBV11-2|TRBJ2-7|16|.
TGTGCCAGCAGTATCACAGGAGGGGGCTGGACCTACGAGCAGTACTTC
CASSITGGGWTYEQYF
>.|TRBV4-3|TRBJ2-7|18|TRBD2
TGCGCCAGCAGTCAAGCTGCGACGGGGGGTCACATTAGCTACGGGCAGTACTTC
CASSQAATGGHISYGQYF
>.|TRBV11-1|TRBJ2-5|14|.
TGTGCCAGCAGTTTAGCAGGGCGCGAAGAGACCTATTACTTC
CASSLAGREETYYF
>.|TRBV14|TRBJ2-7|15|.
TGTGCCAACAGCCAGGCGGCGGGAACTGACTACGATCAGTACTTC
CANSQAAGTDYDQYF
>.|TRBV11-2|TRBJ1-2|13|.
TGTGCCACCACTCAGAGGGGGGGTAGAGGCTACACCTTC
CATTQRGGRGYTF
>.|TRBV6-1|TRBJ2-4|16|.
TGTGCCAGCAGTGCCATAAGGGGGTTCGGCAAAAACATTAAGTACTTC
CASSAIRGFGKNIKYF
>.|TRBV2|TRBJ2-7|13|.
TGTGCCAGCAGTCCAACCAAGGGGCGGGAGCAGTACTTC
CASSPTKGREQYF
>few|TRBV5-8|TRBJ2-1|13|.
TGCGCTAGCAGCTTGGACGGGGGCAATGAGCAGTTCTTC
CASSLDGGNEQFF
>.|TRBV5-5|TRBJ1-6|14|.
TGTGCCAGCAACTTTGACGTCAGTAGTTCACCCCTCCACTTT
CASNFDVSSSPLHF
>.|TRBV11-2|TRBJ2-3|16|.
TGTGCCAGCAGCCGGACGCGACAAGGAAGGGTATATACGCAGTATTTT
CASSRTRQGRVYTQYF
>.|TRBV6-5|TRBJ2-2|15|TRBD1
TGTGACAACAGTCCGCAGACAGGGTCCACCGGGGAGCTGTTTTTT
CDNSPQTGSTGELFF
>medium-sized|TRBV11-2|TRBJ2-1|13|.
TGTGCCAGCAGCTTATCGGTTACGAATGAGCAGTTCTTC
CASSLSVTNEQFF
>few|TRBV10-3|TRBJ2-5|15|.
TGTGCCATTAGTGAGTCGGCTATCAGACAAGAGATCCAGTACTTC
CAISESAIRQEIQYF
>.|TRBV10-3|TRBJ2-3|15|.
TGTGCCTTCAGTGAGTCGGCTACCAGACAAGAGGCCCAGTATTTT
CAFSESATRQEAQYF
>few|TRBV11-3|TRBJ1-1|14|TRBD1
TGTGCCAGCAGCTTGGAAACAGGGGACACTGAAGCTTTCTTC
CASSLETGDTEAFF
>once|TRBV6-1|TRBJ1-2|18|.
.
CVSSERFMVLRSNYGCTF
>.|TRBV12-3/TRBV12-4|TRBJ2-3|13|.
TGTGACAGCAGTCATCAGTACACAGATACTCAGTATTTT
CDSSHQYTDTQYF
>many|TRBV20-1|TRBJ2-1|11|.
TGCAGTGCTAGACTCGGGGGTGAGCAGTTCTTC
CSARLGGEQFF
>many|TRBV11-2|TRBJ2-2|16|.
TGTGCCAGCAGCCCCGATCCCCAATTGAACACCGGGGAGCTGTTTTTT
CASSPDPQLNTGELFF
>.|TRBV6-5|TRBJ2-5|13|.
TGTGACAGCAGTAGCGACGGGGGGCTGATCCAGTACTTC
CDSSSDGGLIQYF
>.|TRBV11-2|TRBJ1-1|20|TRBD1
TGTGCCAGCAGCTCTCGGGACAGGGGGCGCAGGGGGTGGAGTAACACTGAAGTTTTCTTT
CASSSRDRGRRGWSNTEVFF
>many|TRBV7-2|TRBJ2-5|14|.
TGTGCCAGCAGCTTAGTTTGGTCCGAAGAGACCCAGTACTTC
CASSLVWSEETQYF
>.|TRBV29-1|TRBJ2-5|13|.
TGCAGCGTTGAGGTGGGGGCCCAAGAGACCCAGTACTTC
CSVEVGAQETQYF
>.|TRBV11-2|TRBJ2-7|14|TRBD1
TGTGCCAACAGTCGCCTCGGGATAGGGGGCGAGCATTACTTC
CANSRLGIGGEHYF
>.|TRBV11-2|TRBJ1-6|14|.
TGTGCCAGCGGGAAAGGGAGATGGGATTCACCCCTCCACTTC
CASGKGRWDSPLHF
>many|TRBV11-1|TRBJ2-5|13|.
TGTGCCAGCACCCTGGGCGAATTGGAGACCCAGTACTTC
CASTLGELETQYF
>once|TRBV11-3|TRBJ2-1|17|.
TGTGCCAGCAGCTTAGGCCTACTGGCGAGAGGCTTCAATGAGCAGTTCTTC
CASSLGLLARGFNEQFF
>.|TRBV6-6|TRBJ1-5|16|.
TGTTTCAGGAGTTACGGGCAGGGCCATAGCAATCAGCCCCAGCATTTT
CFRSYGQGHSNQPQHF
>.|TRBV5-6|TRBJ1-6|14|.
.
CASSLVAPGSPFHF
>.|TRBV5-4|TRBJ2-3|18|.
TGTGCCAGCAGTAGCCCGGCGGCTAACGGGAGTCGGACATATACGCAGTATTTT
CASSSPAANGSRTYTQYF
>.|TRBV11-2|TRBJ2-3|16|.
TGTGCAAGCAGCCGGACGCGACATGGAAGGGGAGATACGCAGTATTTC
CASSRTRHGRGDTQYF
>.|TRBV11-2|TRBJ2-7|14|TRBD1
TGTCCCAGCAACCGCCTCGGGATAGGGGGCGAGCGGTACTTC
CPSNRLGIGGERYF
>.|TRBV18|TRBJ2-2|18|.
TGTGCCAGCTCACCACCGTTACTAGCCGCAACTAACACCGGGGAGCTGTTTTTT
CASSPPLLAATNTGELFF
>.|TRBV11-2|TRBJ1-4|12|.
TGTGACAACAGCCCCTGGGGGCCAAAACTGTTTTTT
CDNSPWGPKLFF
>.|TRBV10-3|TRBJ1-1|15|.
TGTGCCATCAGTGAGTCGAAAGGGATGTTGACTGAAGCTTTCTTC
CAISESKGMLTEAFF